A selection of T cell receptor beta chains follows, all from one sample in a study of CD8 T cells in ankylosing spondylitis. TCRdb analysed the 5' RACE reads with MiXCR anew, one entry per CDR3 protein. The sample shows 350,000 to 400,000 distinct CDR3 sequences, 20% to 25% of them seen only once. Sequenced material: blood, either unsorted or a sorted T cell fraction (not recorded which). The origin of the receptors is a male donor with ankylosing spondylitis or in good health (not recorded which). Each CDR3 is given with its conserved first and last residue. The D gene is left open where the match is weak. Rows may omit the clone size; those that give it use once, few, many or a size class.

>-|TRBJ2-1|TRBD1|15|TRBV6-5
CASSSKGQDYNEQFF
TGTGCCAGCAGTTCCAAGGGACAGGATTACAATGAGCAGTTCTTC
>-|TRBJ2-7|-|14|TRBV20-1
CSARDVRAFDEQYF
TGCAGTGCTAGAGATGTCAGGGCGTTCGACGAGCAGTACTTC
>many|TRBJ2-3|TRBD2|15|TRBV12-3/TRBV12-4
CASNPSGGKTDTQYF
TGTGCCAGCAATCCGAGCGGGGGCAAGACAGATACGCAGTATTTT
>few|TRBJ2-7|TRBD1|14|TRBV6-1
CASSDWDSSYEQYF
TGTGCCAGCAGTGATTGGGACAGTTCCTACGAGCAGTACTTC
>-|TRBJ2-7|-|15|TRBV20-1
CSPDDPGQLSYEQYF
TGCAGTCCCGATGATCCGGGACAACTCTCCTACGAGCAGTACTTC
>-|TRBJ2-1|-|13|TRBV6-6
CASSYAGYNEQFF
TGTGCCAGCAGTTACGCAGGGTACAATGAGCAGTTCTTC
>-|TRBJ2-1|-|14|TRBV2
CASKLGGRDNEQFF
TGTGCCAGCAAGCTGGGGGGCCGGGACAATGAGCAGTTCTTC
>-|TRBJ2-1|TRBD2|16|TRBV20-1
CSARVMRLASYNEQFF
TGCAGTGCTAGAGTAATGAGACTAGCCTCCTACAATGAGCAGTTCTTC
>-|TRBJ2-3|-|14|TRBV7-9
CASSLAGDTDTQYF
TGTGCCAGCAGCTTAGCTGGGGACACAGATACGCAGTATTTT
>few|TRBJ1-2|-|13|TRBV29-1
CSVDVGWNYGYTF
TGCAGCGTCGACGTGGGGTGGAACTATGGCTACACCTTC
>few|TRBJ2-5|TRBD1|18|TRBV11-2
CASSLDGSGQGGEETQYF
TGTGCCAGCAGCTTAGATGGGAGTGGACAGGGCGGGGAGGAGACCCAGTACTTC
>-|TRBJ2-1|TRBD2|13|TRBV29-1
CSAREGLSNEQFF
TGCAGCGCCCGGGAGGGATTGAGCAATGAGCAGTTCTTC
>once|TRBJ2-7|TRBD2|14|TRBV12-3/TRBV12-4
CASSLGEGTDEQYF
TGTGCCAGCAGTTTGGGGGAGGGGACGGACGAGCAGTACTTC
>few|TRBJ1-1|-|15|TRBV15
CATSRSQTSNTEAFF
TGTGCCACCAGCAGATCCCAGACATCGAACACTGAAGCTTTCTTT
>many|TRBJ1-1|-|15|TRBV7-9
CASRFQGPANTEAFF
TGTGCCAGCAGGTTCCAGGGGCCTGCGAACACTGAAGCTTTCTTT
>-|TRBJ2-1|TRBD2|17|TRBV23-1
CASSQSNGSGGSLEQFF
TGCGCCAGCAGTCAATCGAACGGCAGCGGGGGGTCACTCGAGCAGTTCTTC
>few|TRBJ2-1|-|15|TRBV12-3/TRBV12-4
CASSTSGLIYNEQFF
TGTGCCAGCAGCACCTCGGGACTGATCTACAATGAGCAGTTCTTC
>-|TRBJ2-5|-|15|TRBV12-3/TRBV12-4
CASSSMGALGETQYF
TGTGCCAGCAGTTCAATGGGGGCGCTGGGAGAGACCCAGTACTTC
>many|TRBJ1-5|-|16|TRBV20-1
CSAREWLGDSNQPQHF
TGCAGTGCTAGAGAATGGTTAGGGGATAGCAATCAGCCCCAGCATTTT
>-|TRBJ2-7|-|14|TRBV7-9
CASSFFEENYEQYF
TGTGCCAGCAGCTTCTTTGAGGAGAACTACGAGCAGTACTTC
>few|TRBJ2-2|-|13|TRBV6-5
CASSYSRSGELFF
TGTGCCAGCAGTTACTCGAGATCCGGGGAGCTGTTTTTT
>-|TRBJ2-7|TRBD1|12|TRBV29-1
CSVCGTVYEQYF
TGCAGCGTTTGTGGGACAGTCTACGAGCAGTACTTC